The subject of this entry is one T cell receptor beta chain. The antigen remains unidentified. The use of genomic DNA as template underpinned the TCR beta VDJ and CDR3 profiling. TCRdb fed the reads into MiXCR, producing one record per CDR3 protein. The profile shows under 250,000 distinct CDR3 sequences, almost 35% of them singletons. The record originates from a study of CD8+CD57+ T cells in acquired aplastic anemia. Study-wide context: Quantities of DNA derived from sorted CD4+ and CD8+ cells averaged roughly 3 ug. Among healthy donors, CD4+ cells averaged approximately 11 million reads.

V trimming: 5 bases; J trimming: 5 bases; junction bases outside the gene matches: 4. The CDR3 extends over 14 amino acids. Germline V lookup: CDR1 MGHDK, CDR2 SYGVNS. Study-level results: Twenty-nine CD8+ CDR3 sequences were shared between patients and controls.

Sample: sorted CD4+, CD8+, or CD8+CD57+ T cells (not recorded which) from PBMCs. This TCR came from a human donor in good health, serving as a control. The V and J genes are TRBV25-1 and TRBJ2-1, with 9 positions matching TRBD1. CDR3 nucleotide sequence: TGTGCCAGCAGTTCCGGGACAGGGCACAATGAGCAGTTCTTC. It encodes CASSSGTGHNEQFF.